The 7 T cell receptor beta chains below were found in one sample sequenced in a study of patients and donors after allogeneic stem cell transplantation. TCRdb reanalysed the RT-PCR reads using MiXCR and keeps one entry per CDR3 protein. The table includes more than 850,000 distinct CDR3 sequences, more than 15% detected once. What was sequenced was blood, either unsorted or a sorted T cell fraction (not recorded which). Every receptor here comes from a human donor who was either an allogeneic HSCT recipient or a stem cell or donor lymphocyte infusion donor (not recorded which). It is not recorded whose cells these are; they may come from a transplant donor.

This chain links TRBV2 with TRBJ2-5; possible D gene TRBD2, 5 bases. The CDR3 length is 13 residues. Germline assignment: CDR1 SNHLY and CDR2 FYNNEI. Trimming removed 4 bases at V and 0 bases at J, with 6 bases between. CDR3 sequence: CASSADYQETQYF. DNA for the CDR3: TGTGCCAGCAGTGCGGACTACCAAGAGACCCAGTACTTC.

V gene TRBV7-9 combines with J gene TRBJ2-2; 9 bases map to TRBD1. This CDR3 has 17 residues. The V gene end was trimmed by 4 bases and the J gene end by 1 base; junction bases not matched to a gene: 7. CDR1 is SEHNR, CDR2 FQNEAQ, per germline (reference sequence). CDR3 residues: CASSSPRDRENTGELFF. CDR3 sequence (DNA): TGTGCCAGCAGCTCCCCCCGGGACAGGGAGAACACCGGGGAGCTGTTTTTT.

The table lists this clonotype with a few counts. This sequence joins TRBV4-3 and TRBJ2-1, with D hard to call. Germline lookup yields CDR1 LGHNA and CDR2 YSLEER. The CDR3 loop spans 12 amino acids. The V end lost 1 base, the J end lost 9 bases, and 7 bases lay between the germline ends. The CDR3 region is CASSQANGEQFF. CDR3 nucleotide sequence: TGCGCCAGCAGCCAAGCGAACGGTGAGCAGTTCTTC.

This clonotype was observed a handful of times. V usage is TRBV27 and J usage is TRBJ2-3, with D uncertain. V was shortened by 7 bases and J by 2 bases, with 10 bases between the two germline ends. The germline V gene encodes CDR1 MNHEY and CDR2 SMNVEV (reference sequence). The CDR3 spans 13 residues. The CDR3 spells CASKLQLTDTQYF. DNA of the CDR3: TGTGCCAGCAAACTACAGCTCACAGATACGCAGTATTTT.

This chain joins TRBV5-4 and TRBJ2-1; the match to TRBD2 covers 8 bases. With V trimmed by 0 bases and J by 8 bases, 4 bases remained unmatched. The length of the CDR3 is 14 residues. Germline assignment: CDR1 SGHNT and CDR2 YYREEE (reference sequence). As DNA, the CDR3 is TGTGCCAGCAGCTTGGAAGGGACTAGATATGAGCAGTTCTTC. It codes for CASSLEGTRYEQFF.

The genes are TRBV11-1 and TRBJ2-2, with 8 bases fitting TRBD1. Germline CDR1 is SGHAT and CDR2 is FQDESV (reference sequence). The V and J ends lost 4 bases and 4 bases, in that order; junction bases with no gene match: 8. The CDR3 contains 16 residues. The CDR3 sequence is CASSSRQGAVTGELFF. The CDR3 DNA follows: TGTGCCAGCAGCTCAAGGCAGGGGGCGGTCACCGGGGAGCTGTTTTTT.

This clonotype was picked up a small number of times. J is TRBJ1-1 and V is TRBV2; D perhaps matches TRBD1 (5 bases). Trimming cost V 2 bases and J 5 bases, with 15 bases left between them. Germline V gives CDR1 SNHLY, CDR2 FYNNEI. CDR3 length equals 15 residues. CDR3 residues: CASSERGAPGTEAFF. In DNA, the CDR3 is TGTGCCAGCAGTGAACGTGGGGCCCCGGGGACTGAAGCTTTCTTT.